Listed here are 29 T cell receptor beta chains from one sample, sequenced in a study of T-cell memory formation after mild COVID-19 (dated by TCRdb to the early 2020s). The method behind the library was 5' RACE. Reads for this sample came from an Illumina NovaSeq 6000. TCRdb applied fastp at Q25 and MiXCR to the public reads, then kept only in-frame beta chains. Under each unique CDR3 protein, matching rows form one entry showing the most common genes and DNA. The sample table lists around 220,000 distinct CDR3 sequences, 16% of them with a count of one. The ten largest clones represent approximately 3.5% of the sample. Input material: PBMCs or a T cell subset sorted from them (not recorded which). The receptors derive from a man aged 18-30 years who had mild COVID-19 (a few samples of this study predate the infection). The sample titles of this study are shuffled in the database, so cell type and time point are left out; the donor was told from shared clones.

This clonotype has just a few counts. The chain joins TRBV9 to TRBJ2-2; 10 nucleotides agree with TRBD2. The CDR3 length is 16 residues. V was pared by 3 bases and J by 1 base, with 3 bases of the junction left unmatched. Germline lookup yields CDR1 SGDLS and CDR2 YYNGEE. CDR3 loop: CASSDLAGVNTGELFF. The CDR3 nucleotides are TGTGCCAGCAGCGATCTAGCGGGGGTGAACACCGGGGAGCTGTTTTTT. The variable domain in full, completed from reference TRBV9 and TRBJ2-2, reads DSGVTQTPKHLITATGQRVTLRCSPRSGDLSVYWYQQSLDQGLQFLIQYYNGEERAKGNILERFSAQQFPDLHSELNLSSLELGDSALYFCASSDLAGVNTGELFFGEGSRLTVL.

This clonotype was picked up a small number of times. V and J are TRBV5-1 and TRBJ2-3; D is unresolved. This CDR3 region has 15 residues. The germline V and J ends were trimmed by 0 bases and 5 bases, with 13 bases remaining between them. CDR1 SGHRS and CDR2 YFSETQ come from the germline V gene. This CDR3 is CASSLARILRDTQYF. As DNA, the CDR3 is TGCGCCAGCAGCTTGGCCCGTATACTCAGAGATACGCAGTATTTT.

This clonotype was seen a few times. V is TRBV20-1 and J is TRBJ1-2; 9 bases align to TRBD1. The V gene's germline CDR1 is DFQATT and CDR2 SNEGSKA (reference sequence). This CDR3 has 15 amino acids. V lost 6 bases and J lost 2; bases outside the gene matches: 10. CDR3 bases: TGCAGTGCCACGATTCCGGGACAGGGAAACTATGGCTACACCTTC. Translated, it gives CSATIPGQGNYGYTF.

V and J are TRBV12-3 or TRBV12-4 and TRBJ1-5; D may be TRBD1 (6 bases). V was cut by 3 bases and J by 11 bases, with 23 bases left in between. CDR3 length: 16 residues. The CDR3 nucleotides are TGTGCCAGCAGTTTGGGGGGGGGAACACCCAGGGGCGCCCAGCATTTT. It codes for CASSLGGGTPRGAQHF.

This clonotype was observed a handful of times. This chain connects TRBV11-2 to TRBJ1-2; 12 nucleotides line up with TRBD1. V shed 6 bases and J 4 bases; nucleotides not matched to a gene: 0. The length of the CDR3 is 13 residues. Germline assignment: CDR1 SGHAT and CDR2 FQNNGV. CDR3 sequence reads: CASRGQGAYGYTF. In DNA, the CDR3 is TGTGCCAGCAGGGGACAGGGGGCCTATGGCTACACCTTC.

In its sample, this clonotype was seen a few times. This sequence joins TRBV29-1 and TRBJ2-4; 7 bases align to TRBD2. This CDR3 is built from 10 residues. After removal of 6 bases from V and 9 bases from J, the junction contained 2 bases not matched to a gene. Germline-derived CDR1 and CDR2 are SQVTM and ANQGSEA. CDR3 nucleotide sequence: TGCAGCGTCCGGGAGGCCATTCAGTACTTC. As protein: CSVREAIQYF. Based on the CDR3 plus reference TRBV29-1 and TRBJ2-4, the full variable domain is SAVISQKPSRDICQRGTSLTIQCQVDSQVTMMFWYRQQPGQSLTLIATANQGSEATYESGFVIDKFPISRPNLTFSTLTVSNMSPEDSSIYLCSVREAIQYFGAGTRLSVL.

The chain links TRBV20-1 to TRBJ2-5; no clear D. The CDR3 is made up of 14 amino acids. Trimming pared 4 bases from V and 2 bases from J, leaving 14 bases between. The germline V gene encodes CDR1 DFQATT and CDR2 SNEGSKA (reference sequence). In nucleotides, the CDR3 is TGCAGTGCTACCAAAGGTCGAGCTCAAGAGACCCAGTACTTC. Its translation: CSATKGRAQETQYF.

This clonotype was counted only a few times. V is TRBV5-4 and J is TRBJ2-1, with TRBD1 matching over 8 bases. After removal of 2 bases from V and 3 bases from J, the junction contained 7 bases not matched to a gene. Germline CDR1 and CDR2: SGHNT and YYREEE (reference sequence). The CDR3 covers 16 residues. The CDR3 loop reads CASSFSGQAVYNEQFF. CDR3 DNA: TGTGCCAGCAGCTTCTCGGGACAGGCCGTCTACAATGAGCAGTTCTTC.

The CDR3 here is CASSLGQAEAFF. The DNA of the CDR3 is TGCGCCAGCAGCCTAGGACAGGCTGAAGCTTTCTTT. The J gene is TRBJ1-1, the V gene TRBV4-3; 7 bases fit TRBD1. V lost 4 bases to trimming and J lost 6 bases; unmatched junction nucleotides: 2. Germline values: CDR1 LGHNA, CDR2 YSLEER. The CDR3 extends over 12 amino acids.

J is TRBJ2-5 and V is TRBV5-1; possible D gene TRBD1, 6 bases. The germline V and J ends were trimmed by 5 bases and 2 bases, with 13 bases remaining between them. The CDR3 extends over 14 amino acids. Germline V gene sequence: CDR1 SGHRS, CDR2 YFSETQ. CDR3 loop: CASRSFQGQETQYF. The CDR3 DNA follows: TGCGCCAGCAGATCGTTCCAGGGGCAAGAGACCCAGTACTTC.

The chain employs TRBV20-1 and TRBJ2-5; D unclear. CDR3 length: 14 residues. Germline V CDR1 and CDR2: DFQATT, SNEGSKA (reference sequence). V lost 0 bases and J lost 4, with 12 bases in between. The CDR3 nucleotides read TGCAGTGCTAGAGATCTGAGGATACCAGAGACCCAGTACTTC. Protein product: CSARDLRIPETQYF.

A remark on this clonotype: Its ends do not fully match the called genes, so a read error is possible. V is TRBV7-2 and J is TRBJ2-1, with 8 nucleotides matching TRBD1. From germline, CDR1 is SGHTA and CDR2 FQGNSA. CDR3 length: 14 amino acids. The CDR3 DNA follows: TGTGCCAGCAGCACACGACAGGGGTCGGGTGAGCAGTTATTC. Its protein is CASSTRQGSGEQLF.

This clonotype came up a few times. The chain has TRBV7-3 and TRBJ2-2, with 7 bases matching TRBD1. The V segment lost 6 bases and the J segment 0 bases; nucleotides outside the gene matches: 7. Germline V gives CDR1 SGHTA, CDR2 FQGTGA. The CDR3 is 16 residues long. The CDR3 region is CASSPQGTANTGELFF. In DNA, the CDR3 is TGTGCCAGCAGTCCCCAAGGGACAGCGAACACCGGGGAGCTGTTTTTT.

V gene TRBV27 combines with J gene TRBJ1-1; TRBD1 matches 8 bases. V shed 4 bases, J shed 0 bases, and the junction held 7 bases outside the gene matches. Germline V lookup: CDR1 MNHEY, CDR2 SMNVEV (reference sequence). The CDR3 is 16 amino acids. CDR3 nucleotides: TGTGCCAGCAGTTCGGGACAGGAATATATGAACACTGAAGCTTTCTTT. Amino acids: CASSSGQEYMNTEAFF.

This clonotype came up a few times. The chain is built from TRBV29-1 and TRBJ1-1; D unresolved. The CDR3 runs to 11 residues. With 4 bases removed from V and 0 bases from J, the gap between germline ends came to 3 bases. Germline assignment: CDR1 SQVTM and CDR2 ANQGSEA. CDR3 in DNA: TGCAGCGTTGTCCTGAACACTGAAGCTTTCTTT. It is translated as CSVVLNTEAFF. Drawing the rest from reference TRBV29-1 and TRBJ1-1, the complete variable domain is SAVISQKPSRDICQRGTSLTIQCQVDSQVTMMFWYRQQPGQSLTLIATANQGSEATYESGFVIDKFPISRPNLTFSTLTVSNMSPEDSSIYLCSVVLNTEAFFGQGTRLTVV.

There are a few counts of this clonotype. The V call is TRBV7-2, the J call TRBJ1-4; 8 positions agree with TRBD1. After removal of 5 bases from V and 10 bases from J, the junction contained 6 bases not matched to a gene. Germline values: CDR1 SGHTA, CDR2 FQGNSA. The CDR3 covers 13 residues. CDR3 in DNA: TGTGCCAGCAGCCGCGGACAGGGCCGAAAACTGTTTTTT. It specifies CASSRGQGRKLFF. Complete variable domain (other parts from reference TRBV7-2 and TRBJ1-4): GAGVSQSPSNKVTEKGKDVELRCDPISGHTALYWYRQSLGQGLEFLIYFQGNSAPDKSGLPSDRFSAERTGGSVSTLTIQRTQQEDSAVYLCASSRGQGRKLFFGSGTQLSVL.

The chain couples TRBV6-4 to TRBJ2-3; a possible D gene is TRBD2 (6 bases). The V end was cut by 10 bases, the J end by 0 bases, with 11 bases between. Germline V lookup: CDR1 MRHNA, CDR2 SNTAGT. The CDR3 is 13 amino acids. The CDR3 DNA is TGTGCCACCCGGGAGACTAGCACAGATACGCAGTATTTT. This gives the protein CATRETSTDTQYF.

This clonotype turned up a few times. This chain links TRBV5-1 with TRBJ2-3; D remains unclear. The CDR3 totals 14 residues. The ends were cut back, 0 bases at V and 5 bases at J, with 10 bases in the middle. From germline, CDR1 is SGHRS and CDR2 YFSETQ. The chain's CDR3 is CASSLGLVEDTQYF. The CDR3, as DNA: TGCGCCAGCAGCTTGGGGCTAGTGGAAGATACGCAGTATTTT.

The chain uses TRBV28 and TRBJ2-1; TRBD2 is a possible D gene (6 bases). V was clipped by 4 bases and J by 2 bases, with 12 bases between them. This CDR3 is built from 15 residues. CDR1 and CDR2 from the germline V gene are MDHEN and SYDVKM. The CDR3 loop is CASSSGGLTYNEQFF. DNA for the CDR3: TGTGCCAGCAGTTCCGGGGGATTGACCTACAATGAGCAGTTCTTC.

The rearrangement joins TRBV7-9 to TRBJ2-1; TRBD1 aligns across 7 bases. V was pared by 5 bases and J by 6 bases, with 13 bases of the junction left unmatched. This CDR3 contains 16 residues. The germline V gene has CDR1 SEHNR and CDR2 FQNEAQ (reference sequence). CDR3 nucleotides: TGTGCCAGCAGCCCAACGCTCAGGGGGATAGGCAATGAGCAGTTCTTC. The encoded protein is CASSPTLRGIGNEQFF. Drawing the rest from reference TRBV7-9 and TRBJ2-1, the complete variable domain is DTGVSQNPRHKITKRGQNVTFRCDPISEHNRLYWYRQTLGQGPEFLTYFQNEAQLEKSRLLSDRFSAERPKGSFSTLEIQRTEQGDSAMYLCASSPTLRGIGNEQFFGPGTRLTVL.

The chain combines TRBV7-2 with TRBJ2-3; unclear D gene. The CDR3 totals 13 residues. V lost 4 bases to trimming and J lost 6 bases, with 11 bases between them. Germline V lookup: CDR1 SGHTA, CDR2 FQGNSA. The CDR3 loop is CASSSVERDTQYF. The CDR3 DNA follows: TGTGCCAGCAGCTCTGTAGAGAGGGATACGCAGTATTTT.

V usage is TRBV20-1 and J usage is TRBJ2-3; 8 bases match TRBD1. J lost 3 bases, V lost 6 bases, and 11 bases had no gene match. This CDR3 is built from 15 residues. Germline values: CDR1 DFQATT, CDR2 SNEGSKA (reference sequence). The CDR3 reads CSAQGVQGATDTQYF. The CDR3 bases are TGCAGTGCCCAGGGAGTCCAGGGGGCGACAGATACGCAGTATTTT.

This clonotype was detected ten times or more. The chain recombines TRBV7-9 with TRBJ1-5; 8 bases map to TRBD1. The ends lost 3 bases at V and 8 bases at J; junction bases unmatched: 6. The CDR3 totals 14 residues. Germline CDR1 is SEHNR and CDR2 is FQNEAQ (reference sequence). The CDR3 loop reads CASSLDRALEPQHF. The CDR3 bases are TGTGCCAGCAGCTTGGACAGGGCCTTAGAGCCCCAGCATTTT.

V and J are TRBV11-3 and TRBJ2-1, with TRBD2 as a possible D gene (5 bases). V lost 3 bases to trimming and J lost 9 bases, with 12 bases between them. This CDR3 comprises 13 residues. CDR1 is SGHNT, CDR2 YENEEA, per germline. The CDR3 region is CASSFHRAGEQFF. CDR3 coding DNA: TGTGCCAGCAGCTTCCACCGGGCGGGTGAGCAGTTCTTC.

The chain has TRBV28 and TRBJ1-5; 11 bases map to TRBD1. The CDR3 consists of 16 residues. V was clipped by 2 bases and J by 5 bases; unmatched bases: 5. From germline, CDR1 is MDHEN and CDR2 SYDVKM. The CDR3 DNA follows: TGTGCCAGCAGTTTAGGCGGGGGACAGGGGGATCAGCCCCAGCATTTT. It specifies CASSLGGGQGDQPQHF.

This clonotype was observed at least ten times. The CDR3: CASSRDRGQETQYF. CDR3 bases: TGTGCCAGCAGCCGGGACAGGGGGCAAGAGACCCAGTACTTC. The chain is built from TRBV7-2 and TRBJ2-5; 11 bases fit TRBD1. The germline V gene has CDR1 SGHTA and CDR2 FQGNSA. This CDR3 has 14 amino acids. Trimming cost V 5 bases and J 2 bases; bases outside gene matches: 1.

J is TRBJ1-1 and V is TRBV11-2; TRBD1 might be the D (6 bases). V was pared by 5 bases and J by 1 base, with 14 bases between. The CDR3 has 15 residues. Germline CDR1 and CDR2: SGHAT and FQNNGV. The CDR3 region has the DNA TGTGCCAGCAGCGATACCGGGACACCGAACACTGAAGCTTTCTTT. Translated, it gives CASSDTGTPNTEAFF.

This clonotype turned up a few times. This chain connects TRBV4-1 to TRBJ1-6, with no clear D. CDR3 length: 16 residues. In germline, CDR1 is MGHRA, CDR2 YSYEKL. V gave up 4 bases and J gave up 5 bases, with 15 bases separating them. CDR3 region: CASSLEMGGDNSPLHF. CDR3 sequence (DNA): TGCGCCAGCAGCCTTGAAATGGGTGGAGATAATTCACCCCTCCACTTT.

This clonotype was recorded many times. J is TRBJ2-1 and V is TRBV5-1; D not resolved. Germline-derived CDR1 and CDR2 are SGHRS and YFSETQ. Deletions cut 0 bases from V and 4 bases from J, with 5 bases between. The CDR3 covers 13 residues. CDR3 in amino acids: CASSLGWYNEQFF. CDR3 nucleotides: TGCGCCAGCAGCTTGGGGTGGTACAATGAGCAGTTCTTC.